What follows are 30 T cell receptor beta chains derived from one specimen sequenced in a study of CD8+CD57+ T cells in acquired aplastic anemia. The template for TCR beta VDJ and CDR3 sequence profiling was genomic DNA. MiXCR, run by TCRdb on the reads, gives a single entry per CDR3 protein. The table includes 150,000 to 200,000 distinct CDR3 sequences, 35% to 50% detected once. The sequenced sample was sorted CD4+, CD8+, or CD8+CD57+ T cells (not recorded which) from PBMCs. Every receptor here comes from a human donor in good health.

The CDR3 spells CASREDNTDTQYF. CDR3 bases: TGTGCCAGCAGGGAGGACAACACAGATACGCAGTATTTT. The V and J genes are TRBV6-1 and TRBJ2-3; the D call may be TRBD1 or TRBD2 (5 bases each). Trimming left V 6 bases short and J 2 bases short, with 9 bases between. This CDR3 comprises 13 residues. Germline CDR1 MNHNS, CDR2 SASEGT.

This clonotype was observed at least ten times. CDR3 loop: CASSRFHGATTTDTQYF. Here the CDR3 DNA reads TGTGCCAGCAGCAGGTTCCACGGGGCGACCACCACAGATACGCAGTATTTT. V is TRBV11-2 and J is TRBJ2-3; possibly TRBD1 or TRBD2 for D (5 bases each). Germline loops: CDR1 SGHAT, CDR2 FQNNGV. V gave up 5 bases and J gave up 2 bases, with 20 bases separating them. CDR3 length equals 17 residues.

The gene calls are TRBV25-1 and TRBJ1-3; D not resolved. Deletions cut 8 bases from V and 2 bases from J, with 13 bases between. Germline CDR1 is MGHDK and CDR2 is SYGVNS. The CDR3 consists of 14 residues. CDR3 sequence: CASQHGGAGNTIYF. In DNA form, the CDR3 reads TGTGCCAGCCAACATGGTGGGGCTGGAAACACCATATATTTT.

About this clonotype itself: The junction shows a germline mismatch at one end, possibly a read error. The V and J genes are TRBV5-6 and TRBJ2-7, with 9 bases identical to TRBD1. The germline V gene has CDR1 SGHDT and CDR2 YYEEEE. CDR3 size: 14 residues. The CDR3 reads CACSSADRGHEQYF. DNA of the CDR3: TGTGCCTGCAGCTCCGCGGACAGGGGTCACGAGCAGTACTTC.

Note on this clonotype: Sequence at one end of the junction differs from germline and may be a read error. This chain connects TRBV7-3 to TRBJ2-3; D is possibly TRBD1 (6 bases). The CDR3 contains 14 residues. Per germline, CDR1 SGHTA and CDR2 FQGTGA. The CDR3 nucleotides are TGTGTCAGCAGCTTTACAGGGAGCACAGATACGCAGTATTTT. This gives the protein CVSSFTGSTDTQYF.

This clonotype was detected only a few times. The chain couples TRBV3-1 to TRBJ2-1; 8 bases line up with TRBD2. CDR1 is LGHDT, CDR2 YNNKEL, per germline (reference sequence). This CDR3 is built from 15 residues. Germline trimming cut 2 bases from V and 4 bases from J; bases unmatched to any gene: 4. In DNA, the CDR3 is TGTGCCAGCAGCCAAAAAGCGGGAGTATACAATGAGCAGTTCTTC. This encodes CASSQKAGVYNEQFF.

V gene TRBV5-4 combines with J gene TRBJ2-3; D is unresolved. Germline CDR1 reads SGHNT; CDR2 reads YYREEE (reference sequence). The V end lost 0 bases, the J end lost 2 bases, and 4 bases lay between the germline ends. The CDR3 runs to 13 residues. CDR3: CASSLVVTDTQYF. For the CDR3, the DNA is TGTGCCAGCAGCTTGGTAGTCACAGATACGCAGTATTTT.

The CDR3 coding sequence is TGTGCCAGCAGCGTAGAGGGACTTTCCTACGAGCAGTACTTC. Translating it yields CASSVEGLSYEQYF. The chain has TRBV9 and TRBJ2-7; a weak D match, TRBD2 (6 bases). Germline values: CDR1 SGDLS, CDR2 YYNGEE. CDR3 length equals 14 residues. V lost 0 bases and J lost 1, with 8 bases in between.

This clonotype was recorded many times. This CDR3 is CASSEERTPTGELFF. As DNA, the CDR3 is TGTGCCAGCAGTGAAGAAAGAACGCCGACCGGGGAGCTGTTTTTT. The rearrangement links TRBV2 to TRBJ2-2; D is ambiguous. The V end lost 1 base, the J end lost 5 bases, and 11 bases lay between the germline ends. Germline CDR1 is SNHLY and CDR2 is FYNNEI. This CDR3 has 15 residues.

This clonotype was detected a few times. The chain employs TRBV10-3 and TRBJ2-2; TRBD1 agrees at 8 bases. The ends lost 7 bases at V and 3 bases at J; junction bases unmatched: 4. In germline, CDR1 is ENHRY, CDR2 SYGVKD. The CDR3 has 14 amino acids. The CDR3 region is CAIKPTGDTGELFF. CDR3 sequence (DNA): TGTGCCATCAAGCCGACAGGGGACACCGGGGAGCTGTTTTTT.

On this clonotype itself: A much larger clone is a single base away; this may be a read error. This chain connects TRBV6-1 to TRBJ2-3; D may be TRBD1 (6 bases). The germline gives CDR1 MNHNS, CDR2 SASEGT. CDR3 length: 13 residues. Between the trimmed V and J ends, which lost 10 bases and 3 bases, there was a span of 14 bases. The CDR3 nucleotides read TGTGCCACCTCCCGACAGGTGACAGATACGCAGTATTTT. Translation: CATSRQVTDTQYF.

This clonotype has just a few counts. This chain uses TRBV10-3 with TRBJ1-2; tentative D call: TRBD1 (6 bases). The CDR3 is 12 residues long. CDR1 and CDR2 (germline): ENHRY, SYGVKD. V gave up 10 bases and J gave up 3 bases, with 12 bases separating them. The CDR3 is CANQGTDYGYTF. For the CDR3, the DNA is TGTGCCAACCAGGGGACGGACTATGGCTACACCTTC.

The genes are TRBV9 and TRBJ1-6, with TRBD1 matching 7 bases. This CDR3 has 14 residues. Per germline, CDR1 SGDLS and CDR2 YYNGEE. Trimming at V came to 4 bases and at J to 9 bases, leaving 7 bases not matched to a gene. The CDR3 nucleotides read TGTGCCAGCAGCTACAGACAGGGAGGTTCACCCCTCCACTTT. Translating gives CASSYRQGGSPLHF.

Note on this clonotype: A single base separates this from a much larger clone, so it may be a read error. This chain joins TRBV6-1 and TRBJ2-7, with D tentatively TRBD1 or TRBD2 (5 bases each). The CDR3 is made up of 15 amino acids. CDR1 and CDR2 from the germline V gene are MNHNS and SASEGT. V dropped 5 bases and J dropped 1 base, with 15 bases sitting between them. The CDR3 reads CASSPERGRSYEQYF. As DNA, the CDR3 is TGTGCCAGCAGTCCCGAGAGGGGAAGATCCTACGAGCAGTACTTC.

On this clonotype itself: A much larger clone differs from this one at a single base, so this may be a read error. The CDR3 does not end in the conserved phenylalanine or tryptophan, so this is likely a read error. V usage is TRBV7-9 and J usage is TRBJ2-7; D possibly corresponds to TRBD2 (5 bases). The CDR3 loop spans 11 amino acids. Looked up from germline, CDR1 is SEHNR and CDR2 is FQNEAQ (reference sequence). Between the trimmed V and J ends, which lost 6 bases and 7 bases, there was a span of 10 bases. The chain's CDR3 is CASSSSGEQYL. In nucleotides, the CDR3 is TGTGCCAGCAGTTCCTCGGGGGAGCAGTACCTC.

This clonotype was counted ten times or more. The rearrangement uses TRBV24-1 and TRBJ2-1; tentative D call: TRBD1 (6 bases). The germline V gene has CDR1 KGHDR and CDR2 SFDVKD. Deletions cut 4 bases from V and 13 bases from J, with 13 bases between. The CDR3 has 12 amino acids. The CDR3 nucleotides are TGTGCCACCAGTGACAATTACAGGGATCAGTTCTTC. It yields the protein CATSDNYRDQFF.

This clonotype was recorded once. Compared with germline, one end of the junction differs, possibly owing to a read error. The chain combines TRBV5-1 with TRBJ1-1, with D tentatively TRBD1 (5 bases). Germline lookup yields CDR1 SGHRS and CDR2 YFSETQ. The CDR3 length is 15 residues. In nucleotides, the CDR3 is TGCGCCAGCAGCTTGGGACAGCCTATGAACACCGAAGCTTTCTTT. It specifies CASSLGQPMNTEAFF.

The chain links TRBV24-1 to TRBJ1-4; D uncertain. Deletions cut 3 bases from V and 7 bases from J, with 8 bases between. CDR1 is KGHDR and CDR2 is SFDVKD in the germline V gene. This CDR3 is built from 13 residues. As DNA, the CDR3 is TGTGCCACCAGTGATGGAGGATCTGAAAAACTGTTTTTT. It encodes CATSDGGSEKLFF.

This sequence joins TRBV20-1 and TRBJ2-1, with 15 bases matching TRBD2. After removal of 1 base from V and 7 bases from J, the junction contained 8 bases not matched to a gene. Germline assignment: CDR1 DFQATT and CDR2 SNEGSKA (reference sequence). The CDR3 is 17 amino acids. DNA of the CDR3: TGCAGTGCTAGAGCCCCACCCGGGACTAGCGGGGGGAATGAGCAGTTCTTC. Amino acids: CSARAPPGTSGGNEQFF.

The chain links TRBV11-2 to TRBJ1-4, with a tentative D call TRBD1 (6 bases). Germline-derived CDR1 and CDR2 are SGHAT and FQNNGV. The CDR3 is made up of 14 amino acids. V was trimmed by 1 base and J by 16 bases, leaving 19 bases between them. In nucleotides, the CDR3 is TGTGCCAGCAGCTTAGGGCAGGTGAACAGGGAGGAGTTTTTT. Protein: CASSLGQVNREEFF.

This sequence joins TRBV13 and TRBJ2-7; D is unresolved. With 5 bases removed from V and 1 base from J, the gap between germline ends came to 9 bases. CDR3 length equals 13 residues. Germline loops: CDR1 PRHDT, CDR2 FYEKMQ (reference sequence). The chain's CDR3 is CASSASGSYEQYF. DNA of the CDR3: TGTGCCAGCAGCGCGAGTGGGTCCTACGAGCAGTACTTC.

The table lists this clonotype with many counts. V usage is TRBV7-8 and J usage is TRBJ2-3; 12 bases map to TRBD2. From germline, CDR1 is SGHVS and CDR2 FQNEAQ. The CDR3 covers 16 residues. The V gene end was trimmed by 1 base and the J gene end by 4 bases; junction bases not matched to a gene: 3. CDR3: CASSLGRLAGADTQYF. The CDR3 bases are TGTGCCAGCAGCTTAGGTAGACTAGCGGGAGCAGATACGCAGTATTTT.

This rearrangement joins TRBV15 to TRBJ2-7; the D is unclear. Trimming removed 9 bases from V and 4 bases from J, with 16 bases in between. The CDR3 spans 13 residues. Germline CDR1 LNHNV, CDR2 YYDKDF (reference sequence). The CDR3 region has the DNA TGTGCCACGAGCCCCGACCTAGGGTACGAGCAGTACTTC. Translating gives CATSPDLGYEQYF.

This clonotype was observed many times. The chain uses TRBV29-1 and TRBJ2-5; 7 nucleotides match TRBD1. Germline values: CDR1 SQVTM, CDR2 ANQGSEA. The V gene end was trimmed by 6 bases and the J gene end by 3 bases; junction bases not matched to a gene: 1. This CDR3 is 11 amino acids long. This CDR3 reads CSVGTEETQYF. The CDR3 DNA reads as TGCAGCGTCGGGACAGAAGAGACCCAGTACTTC.

In regard to this clonotype: A much more abundant neighbour one base away suggests this may be a read error. This chain connects TRBV4-1 to TRBJ1-4; no reliable D call. V was trimmed by 8 bases and J by 7 bases, leaving 14 bases between them. The germline V gene has CDR1 MGHRA and CDR2 YSYEKL. This CDR3 spans 13 amino acids. The chain's CDR3 is CASQNGVLEKLFF. In DNA form, the CDR3 reads TGCGCCAGCCAAAACGGGGTACTTGAAAAACTGTTTTTT.

The chain joins TRBV4-2 to TRBJ2-1; D possibly corresponds to TRBD2 (5 bases). The germline V and J ends were trimmed by 1 base and 0 bases, with 13 bases remaining between them. Germline V lookup: CDR1 LGHNA, CDR2 YNFKEQ. The CDR3 totals 17 residues. In DNA form, the CDR3 reads TGTGCCAGCAGCCAAGTACTCAGCGGAAGCTCCTACAATGAGCAGTTCTTC. Its protein product is CASSQVLSGSSYNEQFF.

As for this clonotype: Mismatch with germline at one junction end may stem from a read error. This sequence joins TRBV15 and TRBJ2-5; D gene unclear. The CDR3 is 12 residues long. Germline loops: CDR1 LNHNV, CDR2 YYDKDF (reference sequence). In DNA form, the CDR3 reads TGTGCCACCAGCAGAGGCCAAGAGCCCCAGTACTTC. Amino acids: CATSRGQEPQYF.

The V gene is TRBV2, the J gene TRBJ2-4; D unresolved. The CDR3 sequence is 12 residues long. Deletions cut 3 bases from V and 6 bases from J, with 6 bases between. Per the germline V gene, CDR1 is SNHLY and CDR2 is FYNNEI. The chain's CDR3 is CASSDPRNIQYF. Here the CDR3 DNA reads TGTGCCAGCAGTGACCCGAGAAACATTCAGTACTTC.

This clonotype was detected once. This may stem from a read error, because a much larger clone lies one nucleotide away. Lacking the conserved final phenylalanine or tryptophan, this CDR3 likely reflects a read error. The rearrangement uses TRBV4-1 and TRBJ1-6; D remains ambiguous. Germline CDR1 reads MGHRA; CDR2 reads YSYEKL. V lost 1 base, J lost 0 bases, and 13 bases lay in between. This CDR3 spans 18 amino acids. Here the CDR3 DNA reads TGCGCCAGCAGCCAAGTATCGAGCCGGCTCTCCTATAATTCACCCCTCCACCTT. It encodes CASSQVSSRLSYNSPLHL.

This clonotype was counted once. A single base separates this from a much larger clone, so it may be a read error. The CDR3 carries no conserved terminal phenylalanine or tryptophan, so it likely arises from a read error. This chain uses TRBV12-3 or TRBV12-4 with TRBJ2-7; 8 nucleotides agree with TRBD2. CDR3 length equals 16 residues. V was clipped by 0 bases and J by 4 bases; unmatched bases: 8. The CDR3 sequence: CASSLALSGSWYEQYS. The CDR3 bases are TGTGCCAGCAGTTTAGCGTTGAGCGGGAGTTGGTACGAGCAGTACTCC.